Shown below are 22 T cell receptor beta chains from a single sample sequenced in a study of identical twins. TCRdb re-analysed the 5' RACE reads in MiXCR, keeping a single row per CDR3 protein. This sample has 450,000 or so distinct CDR3 sequences; roughly 20% occur once, and the top ten carry around 12%. The material sequenced was naive T cells sorted from blood. The source is a man in his forties or fifties in good health.

The rearrangement links TRBV20-1 to TRBJ1-6; TRBD1 might be the D (5 bases). With 1 base removed from V and 4 bases from J, the gap between germline ends came to 11 bases. Germline CDR1 reads DFQATT; CDR2 reads SNEGSKA (reference sequence). CDR3 length: 15 amino acids. CDR3 bases: TGCAGTGCTAGAGTTTCGGCAGGGTATAATTCACCCCTCCACTTT. It is translated as CSARVSAGYNSPLHF.

This chain joins TRBV6-1 and TRBJ2-7, with 9 positions matching TRBD1. Germline V gene lookup returns CDR1 MNHNS and CDR2 SASEGT. Trimming removed 6 bases from V and 2 bases from J; junction bases left unmatched: 5. CDR3 length equals 14 residues. The CDR3 spells CASSNDRGAYEQYF. The CDR3 DNA reads as TGTGCCAGCAGCAACGACAGGGGGGCCTACGAGCAGTACTTC.

The chain employs TRBV18 and TRBJ2-5; no definite D call. Trimming cost V 4 bases and J 1 base, with 7 bases left between them. This CDR3 region has 13 residues. CDR1 is KGHSH and CDR2 is LQKENI in the germline V gene. The CDR3 region is CASSQRIQETQYF. The CDR3 DNA follows: TGTGCCAGCTCACAAAGGATCCAAGAGACCCAGTACTTC.

The chain recombines TRBV6-1 with TRBJ2-1, with D perhaps matching TRBD1 or TRBD2 (6 bases each). CDR3 length: 14 residues. CDR1 and CDR2 from the germline V gene are MNHNS and SASEGT. V lost 6 bases to trimming and J lost 9 bases, with 18 bases between them. This CDR3 is CASSRGPPFGEQFF. CDR3 coding DNA: TGTGCCAGCAGCCGGGGGCCACCCTTTGGTGAGCAGTTCTTC.

This clonotype was recorded at least ten times. V gene TRBV5-1 combines with J gene TRBJ2-5; D is unclear. Trimming removed 0 bases from V and 2 bases from J, with 8 bases in between. Germline V CDR1 and CDR2: SGHRS, YFSETQ. This CDR3 spans 14 amino acids. The chain's CDR3 is CASSLGGRQETQYF. CDR3 in DNA: TGCGCCAGCAGCTTGGGTGGGCGACAAGAGACCCAGTACTTC.

This clonotype was seen at least ten times. The V gene is TRBV12-3 or TRBV12-4, the J gene TRBJ2-1, with 7 bases aligning to TRBD2. Trimming removed 3 bases from V and 2 bases from J; junction bases left unmatched: 4. The CDR3 runs 15 residues. The CDR3 DNA follows: TGTGCCAGCAGTTTGGTGGGGGGGACCTACAATGAGCAGTTCTTC. This encodes CASSLVGGTYNEQFF.

The gene calls are TRBV20-1 and TRBJ2-3; D possibly uses TRBD1 or TRBD2 (5 bases each). The CDR3 runs to 14 residues. Trimming left V 4 bases short and J 2 bases short, with 13 bases between. The germline gives CDR1 DFQATT, CDR2 SNEGSKA (reference sequence). CDR3 bases: TGCAGTGCTACCGACAGAGGGACCACAGATACGCAGTATTTT. Its protein is CSATDRGTTDTQYF.

This clonotype was seen ten or more times. The chain uses TRBV29-1 and TRBJ1-1; D is uncertain. This CDR3 is 13 amino acids long. V gave up 4 bases and J gave up 0 bases, with 9 bases separating them. The germline CDR1 and CDR2 sequences are SQVTM and ANQGSEA. This chain's CDR3 is CSVGGMVNTEAFF. In nucleotides, the CDR3 is TGCAGCGTTGGAGGGATGGTGAACACTGAAGCTTTCTTT.

This clonotype was observed a few times. A much larger clone differs by one base, so this may be a read error. The rearrangement uses TRBV9 and TRBJ1-2; D unresolved. This CDR3 is built from 11 residues. Germline CDR1 SGDLS, CDR2 YYNGEE. CDR3 sequence: CASSAEDGSTF. CDR3 nucleotide sequence: TGTGCCAGCAGCGCGGAGGATGGCTCCACCTTC.

This clonotype was seen a few times. The chain links TRBV28 to TRBJ2-7, with 12 positions matching TRBD2. The CDR3 is 18 residues long. After removal of 3 bases from V and 3 bases from J, the junction contained 12 bases not matched to a gene. Germline V CDR1 and CDR2: MDHEN, SYDVKM. CDR3: CASSFGRKGLAGLYEQYF. In DNA, the CDR3 is TGTGCCAGCAGTTTCGGCAGAAAGGGACTAGCGGGTCTCTACGAGCAGTACTTC.

This chain links TRBV5-1 with TRBJ1-3, with unresolved D. V was trimmed by 4 bases and J by 5 bases, leaving 7 bases between them. There are 12 residues in the CDR3. Per germline, CDR1 SGHRS and CDR2 YFSETQ. The CDR3 region is CASSLGRNTIYF. The CDR3 DNA follows: TGCGCCAGCAGCCTTGGAAGAAACACCATATATTTT.

This clonotype was detected only a few times. J is TRBJ2-7 and V is TRBV20-1; TRBD1 is a possible D gene (7 bases). Germline CDR1 and CDR2: DFQATT and SNEGSKA (reference sequence). The CDR3 sequence is 15 residues long. V was cut by 3 bases and J by 2 bases, with 17 bases left in between. For the CDR3, the DNA is TGCAGTGCTAGTTCATCGGCAGGGGGGCCCTACGAGCAGTACTTC. It translates to CSASSSAGGPYEQYF.

The V gene is TRBV11-2, the J gene TRBJ2-7; D is possibly TRBD2 (6 bases). Germline CDR1 is SGHAT and CDR2 is FQNNGV. The ends were cut back, 5 bases at V and 9 bases at J, with 20 bases in the middle. The CDR3 is made up of 14 amino acids. CDR3 DNA sequence: TGTGCCAGCAGCGCCGGGACGGGGACTTTCGGGCAGTACTTC. Its translation: CASSAGTGTFGQYF.

This rearrangement joins TRBV12-3 or TRBV12-4 to TRBJ2-1; D is perhaps TRBD1 (5 bases). The CDR3 contains 15 residues. V lost 6 bases, J lost 3 bases, and 15 bases lay in between. CDR3 residues: CASRLQAAVYNEQFF. In nucleotides, the CDR3 is TGTGCCAGCAGGTTACAGGCGGCGGTCTACAATGAGCAGTTCTTC.

This sequence joins TRBV9 and TRBJ2-1; 9 nucleotides align to TRBD2. Germline V gene data show CDR1 as SGDLS and CDR2 as YYNGEE. The V gene end was trimmed by 4 bases and the J gene end by 0 bases; junction bases not matched to a gene: 14. This CDR3 has 19 residues. The CDR3 spells CASSPLRASGASSYNEQFF. CDR3 nucleotides: TGTGCCAGCAGCCCCCTGAGGGCTAGCGGGGCGAGCTCCTACAATGAGCAGTTCTTC.

This clonotype occurred a few times. The chain is built from TRBV12-3 or TRBV12-4 and TRBJ1-1; D not certain. The CDR3 is made up of 14 amino acids. With 3 bases removed from V and 1 base from J, the gap between germline ends came to 9 bases. The DNA for the CDR3 is TGTGCCAGCAGTTTTGAGGCCGGGAACACTGAAGCTTTCTTT. Protein product: CASSFEAGNTEAFF.

This clonotype was picked up a small number of times. V usage is TRBV20-1 and J usage is TRBJ1-1; D gene uncertain. Trimming pared 2 bases from V and 5 bases from J, leaving 12 bases between. The CDR3 is made up of 13 amino acids. In germline, CDR1 is DFQATT, CDR2 SNEGSKA (reference sequence). The CDR3 nucleotides read TGCAGTGCTAGAACCGGACCGGGTACTGAAGCTTTCTTT. This gives the protein CSARTGPGTEAFF.

The CDR3 DNA is TGCGCCAGCAGATCAACAGTTACCGGGGAGCTGTTTTTT. Amino acids: CASRSTVTGELFF. The chain uses TRBV10-1 and TRBJ2-2, with D hard to call. Trimming pared 6 bases from V and 5 bases from J, leaving 10 bases between. The CDR3 extends over 13 amino acids. In germline, CDR1 is WNHNN, CDR2 SYGVQD (reference sequence).

Many counts were recorded for this clonotype. V is TRBV12-3 or TRBV12-4 and J is TRBJ2-7, with 9 bases aligning to TRBD1. CDR3 length: 15 residues. Unmatched junction bases numbered 8, after V lost 6 bases and J lost 2 bases. CDR3 nucleotides: TGTGCCAGCAGCTCCCCCGGGACAGGGACCTACGAGCAGTACTTC. Translating gives CASSSPGTGTYEQYF.

The J gene is TRBJ2-1, the V gene TRBV6-5; 8 positions match TRBD1. The CDR3 covers 19 residues. V was pared by 2 bases and J by 3 bases, with 15 bases of the junction left unmatched. Germline CDR1 reads MNHEY; CDR2 reads SVGAGI. CDR3: CASSYVPGTGGRYYNEQFF. DNA of the CDR3: TGTGCCAGCAGTTACGTACCGGGGACAGGCGGCCGGTACTACAATGAGCAGTTCTTC.

This clonotype has a count of ten or more. This chain connects TRBV12-3 or TRBV12-4 to TRBJ1-6; D gene uncertain. The CDR3 is 13 residues long. Trimming pared 5 bases from V and 5 bases from J, leaving 7 bases between. In DNA, the CDR3 is TGTGCCAGCAGTCCGACTCATAATTCACCCCTCCACTTT. Its translation is CASSPTHNSPLHF.

This clonotype turned up a few times. J is TRBJ1-6 and V is TRBV12-3 or TRBV12-4; no clear D gene. CDR3 length: 12 amino acids. Deletions cut 6 bases from V and 11 bases from J, with 11 bases between. CDR3 in amino acids: CASSLGLAPLHF. The CDR3 DNA reads as TGTGCCAGCAGCCTCGGACTGGCACCCCTCCACTTT.